Below, one T cell receptor beta chain is given with its context. The CDR3 end is not reached by the read, which stops 3 residues before it; the germline J gene fills it in. The data were obtained in a study of T cell clonality in common variable immunodeficiency. The method was immunoSEQ multiplex PCR; TCRdb's version includes in-frame clones alone and lacks a portion of them. The sample presents some 40,000 clones, none singletons. The CDR3 consists of 16 residues. The V gene's germline CDR1 is KGHSH and CDR2 LQKENI. The TCR comes from a person aged 18 to 75 in good health. J is TRBJ2-2 and V is TRBV18, with D possibly matching TRBD1 (5 bases). The source material was peripheral blood mononuclear cells. CDR3 bases read: TGTGCCAGCTCACCTCAGGCCAGGGTAACTAATGAAAAG. This sequence encodes CASSPQARVTNEK. The entire CDR3 protein is CASSPQARVTNEKLFF.